The rows below give T cell receptor beta chains drawn from one sample of a study of blood T cell repertoires in COVID-19. Sequencing was performed with immunoSEQ multiplex PCR; in TCRdb, only in-frame clones are kept and a portion is missing. Found here are fewer than 90,000 clones, 87% of them singletons; the top ten hold 15%. Sample: peripheral blood. The receptors derive from a male donor with acute or convalescent COVID-19. Both conserved end residues are part of each CDR3. The order of the fields is J gene, V gene, clone size, D gene, CDR3 protein, CDR3 DNA. The D gene is left open where the match is weak. Rows may omit the clone size; those that give it use once, few, many or a size class.

j_gene: TRBJ2-3
v_gene: TRBV11-2
abundance: NA
d_gene: NA
CDR3aa: CASSFRIPDTQYF
CDR3nt: TGTGCCAGCAGCTTCAGGATCCCAGATACGCAGTATTTT

j_gene: TRBJ1-2
v_gene: TRBV6-5
abundance: NA
d_gene: NA
CDR3aa: CASSPQDRNYGYTF
CDR3nt: TGTGCCAGCAGTCCGCAGGACAGAAACTATGGCTACACCTTC

j_gene: TRBJ1-1
v_gene: TRBV6-5
abundance: NA
d_gene: NA
CDR3aa: CASSKNRLQNTEAFF
CDR3nt: TGTGCCAGCAGTAAAAACAGGCTCCAGAACACTGAAGCTTTCTTT

j_gene: TRBJ1-2
v_gene: TRBV3-1/TRBV3-2
abundance: NA
d_gene: TRBD1
CDR3aa: CASSQEGQGGYGYTF
CDR3nt: TGTGCCAGCAGCCAGGAGGGACAGGGAGGTTATGGCTACACCTTC

j_gene: TRBJ1-2
v_gene: TRBV3-1/TRBV3-2
abundance: NA
d_gene: NA
CDR3aa: CASTLGGRNYGYTF
CDR3nt: TGTGCCAGCACCCTGGGGGGGCGGAACTATGGCTACACCTTC

j_gene: TRBJ2-5
v_gene: TRBV5-1
abundance: NA
d_gene: TRBD2
CDR3aa: CASSPGGETQYF
CDR3nt: TGCGCCAGCAGCCCGGGGGGAGAGACCCAGTACTTC

j_gene: TRBJ2-1
v_gene: TRBV7-3
abundance: NA
d_gene: TRBD2
CDR3aa: CASSPRLAGQGEQFF
CDR3nt: TGTGCCAGCAGCCCTCGACTAGCGGGGCAAGGTGAGCAGTTCTTC

j_gene: TRBJ2-1
v_gene: TRBV7-3
abundance: NA
d_gene: TRBD1
CDR3aa: CASSFRDSHNEQFF
CDR3nt: TGTGCCAGCAGCTTCCGGGACAGCCACAATGAGCAGTTCTTC

j_gene: TRBJ2-5
v_gene: TRBV7-8
abundance: NA
d_gene: NA
CDR3aa: CASSLRGSRLPQETQYF
CDR3nt: TGTGCCAGCAGCTTAAGAGGGTCCAGACTCCCGCAAGAGACCCAGTACTTC

j_gene: TRBJ1-1
v_gene: TRBV5-1
abundance: few
d_gene: NA
CDR3aa: CASSLSGDTEAFF
CDR3nt: TGCGCCAGCAGCTTGTCAGGGGACACTGAAGCTTTCTTT

j_gene: TRBJ2-1
v_gene: TRBV25-1
abundance: NA
d_gene: TRBD2
CDR3aa: CASSDGAARGFYNEQFF
CDR3nt: TGTGCCAGCAGTGATGGCGCGGCGCGGGGGTTCTACAATGAGCAGTTCTTC

j_gene: TRBJ2-1
v_gene: TRBV7-9
abundance: NA
d_gene: TRBD1
CDR3aa: CASSLAVQGVGYEQFF
CDR3nt: TGTGCCAGCAGCTTAGCGGTACAGGGGGTAGGGTATGAGCAGTTCTTC

j_gene: TRBJ2-4
v_gene: TRBV2
abundance: NA
d_gene: TRBD1
CDR3aa: CASSARQGGNIQYF
CDR3nt: TGTGCCAGCAGTGCCCGACAGGGGGGAAACATTCAGTACTTC

j_gene: TRBJ2-5
v_gene: TRBV28
abundance: NA
d_gene: TRBD1
CDR3aa: CASSTLDREQETQYF
CDR3nt: TGTGCCAGCAGTACCCTTGACAGGGAACAAGAGACCCAGTACTTC

j_gene: TRBJ1-5
v_gene: TRBV6-5
abundance: NA
d_gene: TRBD1
CDR3aa: CASEQGKNSNQPQHF
CDR3nt: TGTGCCAGCGAACAGGGGAAGAATAGCAATCAGCCCCAGCATTTT

j_gene: TRBJ1-4
v_gene: TRBV7-2
abundance: NA
d_gene: NA
CDR3aa: CASSSGWTDDNEKLFF
CDR3nt: TGTGCCAGCAGCTCGGGCTGGACAGACGATAATGAAAAACTGTTTTTT

j_gene: TRBJ2-1
v_gene: TRBV19
abundance: NA
d_gene: TRBD1
CDR3aa: CAIRGTGVYNEQFF
CDR3nt: TGTGCCATCCGGGGGACAGGGGTATACAATGAGCAGTTCTTC

j_gene: TRBJ2-1
v_gene: TRBV6-4
abundance: NA
d_gene: NA
CDR3aa: CASSPTVDTAREQFF
CDR3nt: TGTGCCAGCAGTCCAACGGTGGACACTGCGCGGGAGCAGTTCTTC

j_gene: TRBJ1-2
v_gene: TRBV3-1/TRBV3-2
abundance: NA
d_gene: TRBD1
CDR3aa: CASSQRDRDYNYGYTF
CDR3nt: TGTGCCAGCAGCCAGCGGGACAGGGACTATAACTATGGCTACACCTTC

j_gene: TRBJ1-2
v_gene: TRBV9
abundance: once
d_gene: NA
CDR3aa: CASSRDRTNGYTF
CDR3nt: TGTGCCAGCAGCAGAGACAGAACGAATGGCTACACCTTC

j_gene: TRBJ1-6
v_gene: TRBV6-5
abundance: NA
d_gene: NA
CDR3aa: CASSIRVTYNSPLHF
CDR3nt: TGTGCCAGCAGTATCAGGGTCACCTATAATTCACCCCTCCACTTT

j_gene: TRBJ1-2
v_gene: TRBV6-5
abundance: NA
d_gene: TRBD1
CDR3aa: CASIYRGGDGYTF
CDR3nt: TGTGCCAGCATCTACAGGGGCGGTGATGGCTACACCTTC

j_gene: TRBJ2-7
v_gene: TRBV19
abundance: NA
d_gene: TRBD2
CDR3aa: CASSPSSAGGLFYEQYF
CDR3nt: TGTGCCAGTAGTCCCTCTTCGGCGGGGGGGCTTTTCTACGAGCAGTACTTC

j_gene: TRBJ1-1
v_gene: TRBV12-3/TRBV12-4
abundance: once
d_gene: TRBD1
CDR3aa: CASSLTQGVAFF
CDR3nt: TGTGCCAGCAGTCTCACGCAGGGGGTAGCTTTCTTT